This T cell receptor beta chain was recorded in a study of vaccination and CD4 T cells after COVID-19 (dated by TCRdb to about 2022). Context from the whole study: Convalescent patients had a positive SARS-CoV-2 result on nasal swab PCR, and of these patients, 8 or 9 had mild disease and one had severe disease. In the convalescent cohort there were six males and four females, among whom were two Hispanic individuals, seven Caucasians, two Asians and one multiracial person. Each participant got two doses of either the Pfizer-BioNTech BNT162b2 vaccine (n=8) or the Moderna mRNA-1273 vaccine (n=2). Post-COVID blood samples were collected from convalescent patients a median of around 100 days after diagnosis, with a range of about 30 to 161 days. Post-vaccine blood samples were collected a median of about 66 days after the second vaccine dose, ranging from about 13 to 241 days. For stimulating the cultures, overlapping spike peptide pools were used, derived from SARS-CoV-2 as well as from the common cold coronaviruses HCoV-NL63, HCoV-OC43 and HCoV-229E. Control cultures received a CEFX viral epitope pool as the positive control, an HIV-1 Nef peptide pool as the negative control, or no peptide. In around 9 COVID-19 convalescent patients and several infection-naive healthy vaccine recipients, researchers compared the spike-specific CD4+ TCR repertoire from before mRNA vaccination with the repertoire from after. What the authors observed across the whole study: Although the median number of SARS-CoV-2-reactive clonotypes went up from more than 20 after infection to 30 to 45 after vaccination, the increase was not significant. In convalescent patients, nearly all vaccine-specific clones (304 of 307) were found to be mono-reactive for SARS-CoV-2 spike rather than cross-reactive with common cold coronaviruses. Only a relatively small number of convalescent patients were included in the study, and early timepoints following natural infection were not analyzed. Among convalescent patients, a median roughly 84% of the SARS-CoV-2-reactive clones seen after vaccination appeared only after vaccination, which suggests priming specific to the vaccine.

This clonotype came up a few times. Its recognized antigen is unknown. Nothing much larger sits one base from this clone, and base qualities are not available. The treatment or condition label on this specimen signifies: approximately 11-day PBMC culture with coronavirus spike peptide pools or control peptides (ViraFEST assay). The study used the ViraFEST assay, which expanded antigen-specific T cells with peptide pools and then identified expanded clonotypes by TCR sequencing. The convalescent patients' positive SARS-CoV-2 PCR tests were from March to December 2020, which was before the Alpha, Beta and Delta variants emerged in the United States. Each well held under 2.5 million PBMCs cultured in IMDM containing approximately 5% human AB serum and approximately 9.4 IU/ml IL-2, with 8.5 to 10 ug/ml peptide pools added. Half of the culture medium was replaced with fresh IL-2-containing medium on days 3 and 7. CD4+ T cells were isolated after approximately ten days of culture through negative selection using the EasySep CD4+ T cell isolation kit. PBMCs were separated from whole blood using Ficoll-Paque Plus gradient centrifugation and then either used fresh or cryopreserved at -140C. Each culture condition was generally run in triplicate wells.

The CDR3 runs 14 residues from the cysteine to the phenylalanine. Only the CDR3 part of the read is kept: 42 bases, read in frame from the first base. A distance of 11 bases separates the germline ends of V and J, which lose 5 bases and 2 bases respectively. CDR1 and CDR2, looked up from the germline V gene, are SGHTA and FQGTGA. Library preparation was by PCR. DNA from cultured CD4+ T cells was subjected to TCR sequencing with the Oncomine TCR Beta short-read assay at the Johns Hopkins FTIC core. The QIAamp micro DNA kit was used to extract genomic DNA from the cultured CD4+ T cells. Oncomine TCR Beta libraries made from cultured CD4+ T cells were pooled using unique dual indexes and sequenced on an Illumina iSeq 100. The paper's data handling went like this. Non-productive sequences were filtered out, and CDR3s that did not start with C, did not end with F or W, or were shorter than 7 amino acids were discarded. Antigen-specific clonotypes were identified using the MANAFEST web application through comparison of peptide-stimulated wells with reference and other culture wells. For a clone to be called positive, the clone needed an FDR below 0.05, an odds ratio above 5, and a productive frequency above 0.1% in at least two of three replicate wells. A clonotype counted as cross-reactive if it showed significant expansion both in the SARS-CoV-2 spike wells and in at least one common cold coronavirus spike condition. Similarity between CDR3 sequences was evaluated in R version 3.6.1 using Levenshtein distances (stringdist) and unrooted phylogenetic trees (ape). The public reads were quality trimmed at Q25 with fastp and then assembled into clones with MiXCR by TCRdb, keeping productive beta chains. Rows merge per CDR3 protein into single entries with the most common DNA and genes. The V and J calls follow TCRdb's processing rather than the paper's. Recorded for this sample are 17,000 or so distinct CDR3 sequences; about 38% of them occurred a single time. 9.5% to 15% of the sample lies in the top ten.

Input material: CD4+ T cells from blood, cultured in vitro. The chain links TRBV7-3 with TRBJ2-3; the best D guess is TRBD2, with 6 bases matching. The receptor comes from a human donor who had recovered from COVID-19. The DNA reads TGTGCCAGCAGCAATTTAGCGGCCACAGATACGCAGTATTTT. This yields the protein CASSNLAATDTQYF.